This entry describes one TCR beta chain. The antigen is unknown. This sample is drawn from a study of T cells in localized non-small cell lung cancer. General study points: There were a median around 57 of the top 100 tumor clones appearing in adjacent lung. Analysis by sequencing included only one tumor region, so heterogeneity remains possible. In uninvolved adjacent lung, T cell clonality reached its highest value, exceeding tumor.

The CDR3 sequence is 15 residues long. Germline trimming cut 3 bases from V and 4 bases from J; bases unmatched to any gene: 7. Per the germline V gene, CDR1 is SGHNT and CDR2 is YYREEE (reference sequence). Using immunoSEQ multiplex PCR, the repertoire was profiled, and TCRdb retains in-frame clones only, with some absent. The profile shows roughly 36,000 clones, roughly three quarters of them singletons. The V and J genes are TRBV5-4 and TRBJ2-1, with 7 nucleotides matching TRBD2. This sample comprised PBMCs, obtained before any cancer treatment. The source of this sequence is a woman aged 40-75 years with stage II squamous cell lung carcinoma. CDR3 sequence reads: CASSSYSGLYNEQFF. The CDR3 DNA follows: TGTGCCAGCAGCTCTTATAGCGGGTTGTACAATGAGCAGTTCTTC.